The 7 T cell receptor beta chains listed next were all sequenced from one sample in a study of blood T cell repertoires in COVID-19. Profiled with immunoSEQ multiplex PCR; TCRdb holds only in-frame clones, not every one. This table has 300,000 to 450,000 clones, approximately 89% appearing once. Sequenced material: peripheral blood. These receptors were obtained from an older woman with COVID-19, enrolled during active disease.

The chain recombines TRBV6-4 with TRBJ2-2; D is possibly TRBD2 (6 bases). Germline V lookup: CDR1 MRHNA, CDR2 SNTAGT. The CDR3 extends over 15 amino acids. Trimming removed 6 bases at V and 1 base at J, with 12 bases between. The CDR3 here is CASRGGEENTGELFF. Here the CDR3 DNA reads TGTGCCAGCAGGGGGGGTGAGGAGAACACCGGGGAGCTGTTTTTT.

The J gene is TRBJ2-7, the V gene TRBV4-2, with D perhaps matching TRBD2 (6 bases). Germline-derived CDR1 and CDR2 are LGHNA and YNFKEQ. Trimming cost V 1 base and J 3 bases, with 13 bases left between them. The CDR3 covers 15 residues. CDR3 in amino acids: CASSQAARTNYEQYF. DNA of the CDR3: TGTGCCAGCAGCCAAGCGGCACGGACTAACTACGAGCAGTACTTC.

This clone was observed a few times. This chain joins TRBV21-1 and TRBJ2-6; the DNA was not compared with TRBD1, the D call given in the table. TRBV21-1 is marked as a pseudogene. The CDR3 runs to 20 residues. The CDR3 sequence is CASSKASRQGRDSGANVLTF. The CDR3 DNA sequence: TGTGCCAGCAGCAAAGCTAGTAGACAGGGCCGAGACTCTGGGGCCAACGTCCTGACTTTC.

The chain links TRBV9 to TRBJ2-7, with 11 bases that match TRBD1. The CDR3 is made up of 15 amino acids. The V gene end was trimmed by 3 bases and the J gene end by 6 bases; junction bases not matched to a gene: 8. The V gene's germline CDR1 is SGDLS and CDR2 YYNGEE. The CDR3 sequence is CASSETGTGGREQYF. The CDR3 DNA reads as TGTGCCAGCAGCGAGACCGGGACAGGGGGTCGCGAGCAGTACTTC. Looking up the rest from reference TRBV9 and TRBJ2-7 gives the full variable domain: DSGVTQTPKHLITATGQRVTLRCSPRSGDLSVYWYQQSLDQGLQFLIQYYNGEERAKGNILERFSAQQFPDLHSELNLSSLELGDSALYFCASSETGTGGREQYFGPGTRLTVT.

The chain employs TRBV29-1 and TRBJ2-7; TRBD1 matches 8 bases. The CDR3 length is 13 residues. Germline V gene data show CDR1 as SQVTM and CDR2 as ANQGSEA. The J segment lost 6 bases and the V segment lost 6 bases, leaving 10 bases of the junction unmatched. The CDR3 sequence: CSVRPGGRPEQYF. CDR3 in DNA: TGCAGCGTACGACCAGGGGGCAGGCCCGAGCAGTACTTC.

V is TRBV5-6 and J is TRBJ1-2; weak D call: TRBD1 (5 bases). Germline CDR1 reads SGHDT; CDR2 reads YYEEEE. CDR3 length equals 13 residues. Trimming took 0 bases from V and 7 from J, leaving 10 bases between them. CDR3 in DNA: TGTGCCAGCAGCTTGGGACAGTTCCCTGGCTACACCTTC. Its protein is CASSLGQFPGYTF.

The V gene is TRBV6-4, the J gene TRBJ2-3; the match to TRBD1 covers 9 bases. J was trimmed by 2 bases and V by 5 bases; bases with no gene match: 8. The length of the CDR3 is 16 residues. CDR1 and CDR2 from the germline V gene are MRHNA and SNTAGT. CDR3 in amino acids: CASSPEGTGTTDTQYF. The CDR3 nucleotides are TGTGCCAGCAGTCCTGAGGGGACAGGGACCACAGATACGCAGTATTTT.